Shown below are 9 T cell receptor beta chains from a single sample sequenced in a study of radiotherapy plus CTLA-4 blockade in lung cancer. TCRdb's table, derived via immunoSEQ multiplex PCR, lists solely in-frame clones and lacks some. The top ten hold about 0.79% of the sample, which has under 95,000 clones, approximately 80% seen once. Sequenced here: peripheral blood, sampled from a patient treated with radiotherapy plus ipilimumab. These receptors all stem from a human donor with non-small cell lung cancer who had stable disease on radiotherapy plus ipilimumab.

The chain carries TRBV6-5 and TRBJ2-3; perhaps TRBD2 as D (6 bases). The CDR3 covers 15 residues. The germline V and J ends were trimmed by 2 bases and 6 bases, with 15 bases remaining between them. The germline CDR1 and CDR2 sequences are MNHEY and SVGAGI. In DNA, the CDR3 is TGTGCCAGCAGTTACCCGGGACTGTCACATGATACGCAGTATTTT. Amino acids: CASSYPGLSHDTQYF.

V is TRBV2 and J is TRBJ1-5; D is uncertain. The CDR3 spans 13 residues. Trimming took 7 bases from V and 7 from J, leaving 14 bases between them. Per the germline V gene, CDR1 is SNHLY and CDR2 is FYNNEI. The CDR3 region is CASTPTKEQPQHF. In DNA, the CDR3 is TGTGCCAGCACGCCGACAAAGGAGCAGCCCCAGCATTTT.

This clone is classed as medium-sized. The chain carries TRBV6-5 and TRBJ1-2, with D unresolved. The CDR3 is 12 residues long. CDR1 and CDR2 (germline): MNHEY, SVGAGI. V lost 11 bases and J lost 7, with 17 bases in between. CDR3 sequence reads: CAAGSSSRGYTF. CDR3 DNA sequence: TGTGCCGCGGGGTCATCCAGTCGTGGCTACACCTTC.

The V gene is TRBV14, the J gene TRBJ2-5; D might be TRBD2 (6 bases). The germline V gene has CDR1 SGHDN and CDR2 FVKESK. The V end was cut by 0 bases, the J end by 2 bases, with 16 bases between. There are 17 residues in the CDR3. The CDR3 sequence: CASSQEASGFLQETQYF. The CDR3 DNA reads as TGTGCCAGCAGCCAAGAAGCCAGCGGGTTTTTGCAAGAGACCCAGTACTTC.

The gene calls are TRBV4-2 and TRBJ2-5, with no clear D. This CDR3 is 15 amino acids long. V lost 4 bases, J lost 3 bases, and 15 bases lay in between. Looked up from germline, CDR1 is LGHNA and CDR2 is YNFKEQ. CDR3 sequence (DNA): TGTGCCAGCAGCCCACGAGGAGCTGTGAAAGAGACCCAGTACTTC. Protein product: CASSPRGAVKETQYF.

The gene calls are TRBV18 and TRBJ2-3; 11 bases are shared with TRBD1. J was trimmed by 5 bases and V by 3 bases; bases with no gene match: 4. Looked up from germline, CDR1 is KGHSH and CDR2 is LQKENI. CDR3 length equals 15 residues. CDR3 nucleotide sequence: TGTGCCAGCTCACCCGGACAGGGGGCGATAGATACGCAGTATTTT. Its protein product is CASSPGQGAIDTQYF. The full variable domain, rest sourced from reference TRBV18 and TRBJ2-3, is NAGVMQNPRHLVRRRGQEARLRCSPMKGHSHVYWYRQLPEEGLKFMVYLQKENIIDESGMPKERFSAEFPKEGPSILRIQQVVRGDSAAYFCASSPGQGAIDTQYFGPGTRLTVL.

This chain uses TRBV30 with TRBJ1-1; TRBD1 might be the D (6 bases). Trimming left V 7 bases short and J 5 bases short, with 17 bases between. The germline gives CDR1 GTSNPN, CDR2 SVGIG (reference sequence). This CDR3 spans 13 amino acids. For the CDR3, the DNA is TGTGCCTCCCCACCGAAGGGGGGGACTGAAGCTTTCTTT. Its translation is CASPPKGGTEAFF.

This clone was detected only a few times. V and J are TRBV5-1 and TRBJ1-3; D is unclear. This CDR3 has 16 residues. CDR1 SGHRS and CDR2 YFSETQ come from the germline V gene. Deletions cut 2 bases from V and 0 bases from J, with 12 bases between. The CDR3 protein is CASSFEVGSSGNTIYF. The CDR3 DNA follows: TGCGCCAGCAGCTTTGAAGTCGGGAGCTCTGGAAACACCATATATTTT.

Regarding this clone: Additional DNA sequences in this sample encode the identical CDR3. The V and J genes are TRBV9 and TRBJ1-3; weak D call: TRBD1 (6 bases). This CDR3 comprises 16 residues. Germline V gene data show CDR1 as SGDLS and CDR2 as YYNGEE. V was pared by 0 bases and J by 0 bases, with 10 bases between. The CDR3 sequence is CASSVVGGSSGNTIYF. The CDR3 coding sequence is TGTGCCAGCAGCGTAGTCGGGGGCTCCTCTGGAAACACCATATATTTT. Full variable domain (remainder filled in from reference TRBV9 and TRBJ1-3): DSGVTQTPKHLITATGQRVTLRCSPRSGDLSVYWYQQSLDQGLQFLIQYYNGEERAKGNILERFSAQQFPDLHSELNLSSLELGDSALYFCASSVVGGSSGNTIYFGEGSWLTVV.